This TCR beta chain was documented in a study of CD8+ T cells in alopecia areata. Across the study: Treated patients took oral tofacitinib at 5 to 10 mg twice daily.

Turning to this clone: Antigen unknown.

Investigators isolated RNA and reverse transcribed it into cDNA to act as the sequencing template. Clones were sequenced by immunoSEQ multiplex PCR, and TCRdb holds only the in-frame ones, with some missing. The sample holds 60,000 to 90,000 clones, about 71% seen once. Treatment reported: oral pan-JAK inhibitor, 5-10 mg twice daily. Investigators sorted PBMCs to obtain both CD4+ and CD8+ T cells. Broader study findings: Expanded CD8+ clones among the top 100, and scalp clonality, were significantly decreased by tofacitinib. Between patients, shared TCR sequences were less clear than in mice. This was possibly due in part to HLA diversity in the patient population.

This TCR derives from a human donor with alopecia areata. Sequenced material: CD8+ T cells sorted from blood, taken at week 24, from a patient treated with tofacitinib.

CDR3 coding DNA: TGTGCCAGCAGCGCGGACTTGGAAGAGACCCAGTACTTC. Translation gives CASSADLEETQYF. This chain connects TRBV9 to TRBJ2-5; possibly TRBD2 for D (5 bases). The ends were cut back, 3 bases at V and 3 bases at J, with 9 bases in the middle. The CDR3 has 13 amino acids. The V gene's germline CDR1 is SGDLS and CDR2 YYNGEE.